The 4 T cell receptor beta chains below all came from one sample that was sequenced in a study of blood T cell repertoires in COVID-19. The repertoire was sequenced with immunoSEQ multiplex PCR; TCRdb's copy has only in-frame clones and lacks some. Counted here are 75,000 or so clones, roughly 82% occurring once; the ten biggest clones make up less than 11%. The sample taken for sequencing was peripheral blood. These receptors all come from a man aged 60-69 years with acute or convalescent COVID-19.

This clone has a single count. The CDR3 loop reads CASRIQVMNTEAFF. As DNA, the CDR3 is TGCGCCAGCAGGATACAGGTGATGAACACTGAAGCTTTCTTT. The chain uses TRBV5-1 and TRBJ1-1, with D perhaps TRBD1 (5 bases). The V and J ends lost 5 bases and 0 bases respectively, with 11 bases between them. The CDR3 runs 14 residues. CDR1 SGHRS and CDR2 YFSETQ come from the germline V gene.

V is TRBV28 and J is TRBJ1-1; D is unclear. Germline V gene data show CDR1 as MDHEN and CDR2 as SYDVKM. V was shortened by 2 bases and J by 5 bases, with 6 bases between the two germline ends. The CDR3 runs to 12 residues. CDR3 loop: CASSLRLTEAFF. CDR3 nucleotide sequence: TGTGCCAGCAGTTTAAGACTTACTGAAGCTTTCTTT.

The rearrangement joins TRBV4-3 to TRBJ2-1; 8 nucleotides agree with TRBD2. V shed 0 bases, J shed 4 bases, and the junction held 5 bases outside the gene matches. CDR3 length: 16 residues. Germline values: CDR1 LGHNA, CDR2 YSLEER. CDR3 sequence: CASSQERSGGYNEQFF. DNA for the CDR3: TGCGCCAGCAGCCAAGAGAGGAGCGGGGGATACAATGAGCAGTTCTTC.

This rearrangement joins TRBV28 to TRBJ1-1, with unresolved D. Germline lookup yields CDR1 MDHEN and CDR2 SYDVKM. The V and J ends lost 6 bases and 0 bases respectively, with 11 bases between them. CDR3 length equals 14 residues. The CDR3 DNA reads TGTGCCAGCAGGCGCCGAGCCATGAACACTGAAGCTTTCTTT. Translating gives CASRRRAMNTEAFF.